The sequence of this T cell receptor beta chain was determined in a study of CD8+ T cells in alopecia areata. The study's findings and limits: Many expanded lesional clones persisted in scalp and blood during tofacitinib. Sequencing of scalp tissue also captures the resident alphabeta T cells of normal skin.

V lost 3 bases to trimming and J lost 5 bases, with 15 bases between them. Looked up from germline, CDR1 is SGDLS and CDR2 is YYNGEE. This CDR3 spans 15 amino acids. The treatment denotes: oral pan-JAK inhibitor, 5-10 mg twice daily. RNA was isolated and reverse transcribed to cDNA, the sequencing template. Clones were read by immunoSEQ multiplex PCR, and TCRdb kept only the in-frame ones, dropping some. In the table there are nearly 110,000 clones, 84% of which are singletons. Points on this clone: What it recognizes is unknown.

The specimen was CD8+ T cells sorted from blood, collected at week 24, from a patient treated with tofacitinib. This sequence joins TRBV9 and TRBJ2-1; tentative D call: TRBD2 (5 bases). The source of this sequence is a human donor with alopecia areata. CDR3 loop: CASSGGPTPNNEQFF. The CDR3 region has the DNA TGTGCCAGCAGCGGAGGGCCCACTCCTAACAATGAGCAGTTCTTC. Drawing the rest from reference TRBV9 and TRBJ2-1, the complete variable domain is DSGVTQTPKHLITATGQRVTLRCSPRSGDLSVYWYQQSLDQGLQFLIQYYNGEERAKGNILERFSAQQFPDLHSELNLSSLELGDSALYFCASSGGPTPNNEQFFGPGTRLTVL.